A selection of T cell receptor beta chains follows, all from one sample in a study of blood T cell repertoires in COVID-19. Sequencing was performed with immunoSEQ multiplex PCR; in TCRdb, only in-frame clones are kept and a portion is missing. The sample records 200,000 to 300,000 clones, 86% being singletons. The sequencing input was PBMCs or T cells enriched from blood (not recorded which). The receptors were gathered from a woman aged 40 to 55 with acute COVID-19. Both conserved end residues are trimmed from each CDR3. The D gene is left open where the match is weak.

V gene: TRBV18; D gene: -; J gene: TRBJ2-7; CDR3 length: 12; CDR3 protein: ASSPPSRSYEQY
V gene: TRBV24-1; D gene: TRBD2; J gene: TRBJ2-2; CDR3 length: 11; CDR3 protein: ATRGLASGELF
V gene: TRBV18; D gene: TRBD2; J gene: TRBJ2-3; CDR3 length: 13; CDR3 protein: ASSRTSGSTDTQY
V gene: TRBV20-1; D gene: -; J gene: TRBJ1-5; CDR3 length: 13; CDR3 protein: SASVGAGTNQPQH
V gene: TRBV19; D gene: TRBD2; J gene: TRBJ2-3; CDR3 length: 11; CDR3 protein: ATSGGLADTQY
V gene: TRBV24-1; D gene: TRBD2; J gene: TRBJ2-3; CDR3 length: 16; CDR3 protein: ATSDRAGGPSPPDTQY
V gene: TRBV4-1; D gene: TRBD2; J gene: TRBJ2-5; CDR3 length: 12; CDR3 protein: ASSLAGEGETQY
V gene: TRBV4-2; D gene: -; J gene: TRBJ2-5; CDR3 length: 15; CDR3 protein: ASSQDWASRAGETQY
V gene: TRBV30; D gene: TRBD1; J gene: TRBJ2-6; CDR3 length: 12; CDR3 protein: AWSTGAGANVLT
V gene: TRBV13; D gene: TRBD1; J gene: TRBJ1-6; CDR3 length: 14; CDR3 protein: ASSDDRDRGNSPLH
V gene: TRBV21-1; D gene: -; J gene: TRBJ2-7; CDR3 length: 11; CDR3 protein: ASSPLRGSEQY
V gene: TRBV29-1; D gene: TRBD1; J gene: TRBJ2-3; CDR3 length: 11; CDR3 protein: SVKQGGTDTQY
V gene: TRBV18; D gene: TRBD2; J gene: TRBJ2-3; CDR3 length: 13; CDR3 protein: ASSLAGGEADTQY
V gene: TRBV12-5; D gene: TRBD1; J gene: TRBJ1-5; CDR3 length: 15; CDR3 protein: ASGWGAGTGGNQPQH
V gene: TRBV15; D gene: -; J gene: TRBJ2-5; CDR3 length: 12; CDR3 protein: ATSRRTGQETQY
V gene: TRBV11-2; D gene: -; J gene: TRBJ1-2; CDR3 length: 13; CDR3 protein: ASSSPKGDGYGYT
V gene: TRBV5-1; D gene: -; J gene: TRBJ1-1; CDR3 length: 13; CDR3 protein: ASSPNLGRGTEAF
V gene: TRBV7-9; D gene: TRBD1; J gene: TRBJ2-1; CDR3 length: 14; CDR3 protein: ASSLGTGKEGNEQF
V gene: TRBV30; D gene: -; J gene: TRBJ1-2; CDR3 length: 10; CDR3 protein: AWSVTGYGYT
V gene: TRBV7-2; D gene: TRBD2; J gene: TRBJ2-1; CDR3 length: 14; CDR3 protein: ASSILAGGSYNEQF